Shown below are 13 T cell receptor beta chains from a single sample sequenced in a study of OX40 agonist ivuxolimab in advanced cancers. Repertoires were generated with immunoSEQ multiplex PCR, while TCRdb's copy carries only in-frame clones and drops some. Of about 24,000 clones in the sample, approximately 86% are singletons; the top ten hold roughly 42%. Here the sequenced sample was CD4+ or CD8+ T cells sorted from blood, taken in a trial of the OX40 agonist ivuxolimab. These receptors were taken from an adult with an advanced solid tumor such as melanoma, head and neck, liver or kidney cancer.

The chain joins TRBV5-4 to TRBJ1-1, with 7 nucleotides matching TRBD1. CDR3 length: 15 amino acids. J gave up 4 bases and V 6 bases, and 12 bases lay outside the gene matches. Germline V gene lookup returns CDR1 SGHNT and CDR2 YYREEE (reference sequence). The CDR3 region has the DNA TGTGCCAGCACCAACCCCGACAGGGAAACCACTGAAGCTTTCTTT. This encodes CASTNPDRETTEAFF.

The chain links TRBV7-8 to TRBJ2-5, with D perhaps assigned TRBD1 or TRBD2 (6 bases each). Judging by the DNA end, TRBJ2-7 fits better; the J call may be wrong. The CDR3 totals 16 residues. CDR1 is SGHVS, CDR2 FQNEAQ, per germline. Here the CDR3 reads CASSWRGVGPSYEQYF. The CDR3 coding sequence is TGTGCCAGCAGCTGGAGGGGGGTTGGGCCCTCCTACGAGCAGTACTTC.

This chain uses TRBV6-1 with TRBJ1-5, with no clear D. CDR1 MNHNS and CDR2 SASEGT come from the germline V gene. Trimming took 3 bases from V and 2 from J, leaving 8 bases between them. This CDR3 comprises 14 residues. CDR3 sequence (DNA): TGTGCCAGCAGTGACGAGGCAGGCAATCAGCCCCAGCATTTT. Translation gives CASSDEAGNQPQHF.

The chain joins TRBV28 to TRBJ2-1; D is undetermined. Germline values: CDR1 MDHEN, CDR2 SYDVKM. Trimming cost V 2 bases and J 3 bases, with 11 bases left between them. The CDR3 has 15 residues. The CDR3 nucleotides are TGTGCCAGCAGTTTAGAGGCAGTGGGCTACAATGAGCAGTTCTTC. Amino acids: CASSLEAVGYNEQFF.

The chain combines TRBV27 with TRBJ2-1, with 13 bases fitting TRBD2. Germline V lookup: CDR1 MNHEY, CDR2 SMNVEV (reference sequence). With V trimmed by 4 bases and J by 9 bases, 3 bases remained unmatched. This CDR3 spans 14 amino acids. The CDR3 bases are TGTGCCAGCAGTTCGGGACTAGCGGGGTTTGAGCAGTTCTTC. Translation gives CASSSGLAGFEQFF.

This clone was detected a few times. V usage is TRBV4-2 and J usage is TRBJ1-4; D is undetermined. The CDR3 contains 15 residues. Between the trimmed V and J ends, which lost 2 bases and 4 bases, there was a span of 11 bases. Looked up from germline, CDR1 is LGHNA and CDR2 is YNFKEQ. CDR3 sequence (DNA): TGTGCCAGCAGCCAAAGGGAGGGTCTTAATGAAAAACTGTTTTTT. It encodes CASSQREGLNEKLFF.

This clone was seen a handful of times. V is TRBV11-2 and J is TRBJ1-6; D remains ambiguous. Germline V gene sequence: CDR1 SGHAT, CDR2 FQNNGV. The CDR3 totals 14 residues. V dropped 1 base and J dropped 9 bases, with 10 bases sitting between them. CDR3 loop: CASSLGGWGSPLHF. CDR3 sequence (DNA): TGTGCCAGCAGCTTAGGAGGCTGGGGTTCACCCCTCCACTTT.

The gene calls are TRBV5-5 and TRBJ1-1; D perhaps matches TRBD1 (5 bases). V lost 0 bases and J lost 6, with 15 bases in between. The CDR3 is 15 residues long. The germline gives CDR1 SGHKS, CDR2 YYEKEE (reference sequence). The CDR3 is CASSLVLAGSSEAFF. The CDR3 nucleotides read TGTGCCAGCAGCTTGGTCCTCGCAGGGAGCTCTGAAGCTTTCTTT.

This chain uses TRBV4-1 with TRBJ2-3; D not resolved. CDR1 is MGHRA and CDR2 is YSYEKL in the germline V gene. Trimming stripped 4 bases from V and 2 bases from J, with 4 bases between. The CDR3 runs to 12 residues. CDR3 in amino acids: CASSPNTDTQYF. CDR3 sequence (DNA): TGCGCCAGCAGCCCTAACACAGATACGCAGTATTTT.

This chain joins TRBV5-1 and TRBJ2-5; TRBD2 aligns across 12 bases. The CDR3 runs 17 residues. Germline V gene data show CDR1 as SGHRS and CDR2 as YFSETQ. J gave up 2 bases and V 4 bases, and 9 bases lay outside the gene matches. The CDR3 sequence: CASSPPGLAGLQETQYF. The CDR3 DNA is TGCGCCAGCAGCCCTCCTGGACTAGCGGGGCTTCAAGAGACCCAGTACTTC.

CDR3 DNA: TGCGCCAGCAGCCAAGTCGCCAGGGCGAACGAGCAGTACTTC. This translates into CASSQVARANEQYF. The chain uses TRBV4-1 and TRBJ2-7, with D perhaps matching TRBD1 (5 bases). Germline-derived CDR1 and CDR2 are MGHRA and YSYEKL. Trimming shortened V by 1 base and J by 5 bases, and 12 bases separated the two germline ends. The CDR3 is 14 amino acids.

CDR3 sequence reads: CASRAGGEKLFF. The CDR3, as DNA: TGCGCCAGCAGGGCAGGGGGTGAAAAACTGTTTTTT. J is TRBJ1-4 and V is TRBV10-1; 7 nucleotides match TRBD1. Losses at the gene ends were 6 bases for V and 7 bases for J; bases not matched to a gene: 2. The length of the CDR3 is 12 residues. Germline CDR1 reads WNHNN; CDR2 reads SYGVQD (reference sequence).

The CDR3 coding sequence is TGTGCCAGCAGTTCCCTCGGGGGCGGTCAGCCCCAGCATTTT. This gives the protein CASSSLGGGQPQHF. The V gene is TRBV27, the J gene TRBJ1-5; a possible D gene is TRBD1 (6 bases). Trimming took off 4 bases at V and 6 bases at J, with 13 bases between the two ends. CDR1 and CDR2 (germline): MNHEY, SMNVEV (reference sequence). This CDR3 has 14 residues.